The sequence of this T cell receptor beta chain was determined in a study of beta chain features in type 1 diabetes. Whole-study results and caveats: Shorter TCRB CDR3s, moderately but significantly so, were found in Type 1 diabetes patients in all four CD4+ subsets. Naive, central memory and Treg TCRB repertoires appeared more alike in patients than in healthy donors. Junctions at VDJ sites from type 1 diabetes patients had fewer insertions and more deletions.

Trimming left V 3 bases short and J 4 bases short, with 12 bases between. Germline assignment: CDR1 LNHDA and CDR2 SQIVND (reference sequence). This CDR3 comprises 15 residues. There are a few counts of this clone. As yet, its antigen is unknown. Cell sorting via CD45RO/CCR7/CD25/CD127/CD95/CD27 was performed to obtain CD4+ naive, central memory, regulatory and stem cell-like memory cells. The sequenced template was cDNA made from the entire isolated RNA. Profiled with immunoSEQ multiplex PCR; TCRdb holds only in-frame clones, not every one. The sample shows 350,000 to 400,000 clones, about 15% of them seen only once.

Sequencing was performed on naive CD4+ T cells from blood. This TCR derives from a woman aged 18 to 35 in good health. The chain carries TRBV19 and TRBJ2-2, with D tentatively TRBD2 (5 bases). The CDR3 coding sequence is TGTGCCAGTAGTATGCTAGCAATGAGCACCGGGGAGCTGTTTTTT. Translated: CASSMLAMSTGELFF.